A single sample gave rise to the 26 T cell receptor beta chains below, sequenced in a study of T cells in Graves' hyperthyroidism and ophthalmopathy. Template material for amplifying TCR beta CDR3 regions consisted of RNA transcripts. The HTBI primer set was used in a first-round RT-PCR of the TCR CDR3. TCRdb independently ran MiXCR on the multiplex PCR reads; one entry per CDR3 protein. This sample has around 690,000 distinct CDR3 sequences, with roughly 17% found just once. The sample was blood. Receptors originate from a man in his fifties with Graves' hyperthyroidism.

This clonotype was picked up many times. J is TRBJ1-1 and V is TRBV11-2, with a possible D match to TRBD1 (6 bases). The germline gives CDR1 SGHAT, CDR2 FQNNGV. The length of the CDR3 is 14 residues. Trimming stripped 8 bases from V and 1 base from J, with 14 bases between. The CDR3 spells CASDWGRGNTEAFF. DNA of the CDR3: TGTGCCAGCGATTGGGGCAGGGGGAACACTGAAGCTTTCTTT.

This clonotype was observed many times. The chain recombines TRBV27 with TRBJ2-7; D is unclear. The ends were cut back, 5 bases at V and 5 bases at J, with 19 bases in the middle. Germline CDR1 MNHEY, CDR2 SMNVEV (reference sequence). This CDR3 comprises 15 residues. CDR3 in DNA: TGTGCCAGCAGTCTGAAATACCATACCCTAGACGAGCAGTACTTC. Its protein is CASSLKYHTLDEQYF.

The table lists this clonotype with many counts. The CDR3 loop reads CASSFWDTRSYEQYF. The CDR3 bases are TGTGCCAGCAGTTTCTGGGATACCCGCTCCTACGAGCAGTACTTC. The gene calls are TRBV27 and TRBJ2-7; D is uncertain. The V gene lost 3 bases and the J gene lost 0 bases, with 12 bases spanning the gap. Germline values: CDR1 MNHEY, CDR2 SMNVEV (reference sequence). This CDR3 is built from 15 residues.

The J gene is TRBJ2-5, the V gene TRBV5-1; 7 nucleotides agree with TRBD1. CDR1 and CDR2 (germline): SGHRS, YFSETQ. CDR3 size: 16 residues. The junction had 9 bases not matched to a gene; V was cut back by 0 bases and J by 4 bases. The DNA for the CDR3 is TGCGCCAGCAGCTTGGGACAGGGAATATTGGGAGAGACCCAGTACTTC. It encodes CASSLGQGILGETQYF.

A few counts support this clonotype. V usage is TRBV28 and J usage is TRBJ2-7; weak D call: TRBD2 (5 bases). Germline CDR1 MDHEN, CDR2 SYDVKM. Trimming removed 8 bases at V and 0 bases at J, with 17 bases between. CDR3 length equals 15 residues. As DNA, the CDR3 is TGTGCCAGCGTCGATGCAGGACTGATCTCCTACGAGCAGTACTTC. Its translation is CASVDAGLISYEQYF.

This clonotype was found many times. The chain joins TRBV11-2 to TRBJ2-2; the D gene is possibly TRBD1 (6 bases). The CDR3 consists of 17 residues. In germline, CDR1 is SGHAT, CDR2 FQNNGV. With 5 bases removed from V and 3 bases from J, the gap between germline ends came to 19 bases. As DNA, the CDR3 is TGTGCCAGCAGCCGCTTACCCGGGACAACCGACACCGGGGAGCTGTTTTTT. The encoded protein is CASSRLPGTTDTGELFF.

This clonotype was counted at least ten times. The chain recombines TRBV30 with TRBJ1-1; no clear D gene. Germline CDR1 reads GTSNPN; CDR2 reads SVGIG (reference sequence). The V end lost 1 base, the J end lost 1 base, and 7 bases lay between the germline ends. The CDR3 runs 13 residues. In DNA form, the CDR3 reads TGTGCCTGGAGTGCAGGCGGGAACACTGAAGCTTTCTTT. Its translation: CAWSAGGNTEAFF. Full variable domain (outside the CDR3, taken from reference TRBV30 and TRBJ1-1): SQTIHQWPATLVQPVGSPLSLECTVEGTSNPNLYWYRQAAGRGLQLLFYSVGIGQISSEVPQNLSASRPQDRQFILSSKKLLLSDSGFYLCAWSAGGNTEAFFGQGTRLTVV.

Details on this clonotype: Being one base from a much bigger clone, this may be a read error. The gene calls are TRBV27 and TRBJ2-2; 11 bases are shared with TRBD2. The CDR3 spans 15 residues. Per germline, CDR1 MNHEY and CDR2 SMNVEV (reference sequence). This CDR3 reads CASTTSGSRTGELLF. The CDR3 DNA reads TGTGCCAGCACCACTAGCGGGAGTAGAACCGGGGAGCTGCTTTTT.

This clonotype was counted ten times or more. The chain couples TRBV12-3 or TRBV12-4 to TRBJ2-7; D possibly matches TRBD1 or TRBD2 (6 bases each). This CDR3 contains 13 residues. With 5 bases removed from V and 7 bases from J, the gap between germline ends came to 15 bases. The CDR3 DNA is TGTGCCAGCAGTCTCCAGCGGAGGGGGGAGCAGTACTTC. Protein product: CASSLQRRGEQYF.

This clonotype showed up just a few times. The J gene is TRBJ2-5, the V gene TRBV6-1; D is tentatively TRBD1 or TRBD2 (6 bases each). The CDR3 loop spans 15 amino acids. Germline V gene sequence: CDR1 MNHNS, CDR2 SASEGT. V lost 6 bases to trimming and J lost 4 bases, with 18 bases between them. Written as DNA, the CDR3 is TGTGCCAGCAGCCCTCGGGGGCGGACCGTAGAGACCCAGTACTTC. Its protein is CASSPRGRTVETQYF.

The rearrangement joins TRBV19 to TRBJ1-2; a possible D gene is TRBD1 (6 bases). Trimming shortened V by 5 bases and J by 3 bases, and 19 bases separated the two germline ends. The germline gives CDR1 LNHDA, CDR2 SQIVND (reference sequence). The CDR3 is 16 amino acids. CDR3 DNA: TGTGCCAGTAGTGAACGACAGGATCCGAGGGACTATGGCTACACCTTC. It yields the protein CASSERQDPRDYGYTF. The complete variable domain, with remaining parts taken from reference TRBV19 and TRBJ1-2, reads DGGITQSPKYLFRKEGQNVTLSCEQNLNHDAMYWYRQDPGQGLRLIYYSQIVNDFQKGDIAEGYSVSREKKESFPLTVTSAQKNPTAFYLCASSERQDPRDYGYTFGSGTRLTVV.

This clonotype was counted many times. The chain links TRBV29-1 to TRBJ2-5, with D perhaps TRBD1 (6 bases). Trimming cost V 3 bases and J 5 bases, with 16 bases left between them. The CDR3 is made up of 14 amino acids. Per germline, CDR1 SQVTM and CDR2 ANQGSEA. The CDR3 DNA sequence: TGCAGCGTTGAGGTCCACAGGGCGAAGGAGACCCAGTACTTC. Translating gives CSVEVHRAKETQYF.

On this clonotype itself: A much larger clone differs by one base, so this may be a read error. The CDR3 sequence is CASKPGLSTATQYF. The CDR3 DNA follows: TGTGCCTCCAAGCCGGGCCTCAGCACAGCTACGCAGTATTTT. The chain joins TRBV10-3 to TRBJ2-3, with D unresolved. Per germline, CDR1 ENHRY and CDR2 SYGVKD. The CDR3 consists of 14 residues.

The chain has TRBV3-1 and TRBJ1-6; D remains unclear. Germline CDR1 is LGHDT and CDR2 is YNNKEL (reference sequence). This CDR3 is 14 amino acids long. The ends were cut back, 4 bases at V and 8 bases at J, with 12 bases in the middle. The CDR3 reads CASSPRGSDSPLHF. The CDR3 region has the DNA TGTGCCAGCAGCCCGAGAGGGTCTGATTCACCCCTCCACTTT.

This clonotype appeared many times. This chain links TRBV11-2 with TRBJ2-1, with 9 bases identical to TRBD1. Germline assignment: CDR1 SGHAT and CDR2 FQNNGV. The CDR3 has 15 residues. With 3 bases clipped from V and 1 base from J, the junction kept 1 base outside the gene matches. The CDR3 region is CASSFDRGSYNEQFF. CDR3 DNA: TGTGCCAGCAGCTTCGACAGGGGGTCCTACAATGAGCAGTTCTTC.

This clonotype turned up a few times. The chain links TRBV29-1 to TRBJ2-1, with 11 bases lining up with TRBD1. The V segment lost 8 bases and the J segment 13 bases; nucleotides outside the gene matches: 7. This CDR3 is built from 11 residues. Germline V lookup: CDR1 SQVTM, CDR2 ANQGSEA. CDR3 protein: CSPSGTGGQFF. The CDR3 nucleotides read TGCAGCCCCTCCGGGACAGGGGGTCAGTTCTTC.

This clonotype turned up a few times. As DNA, the CDR3 is TGTGCCAGCAGCCATCCCGACAGGGGAATGAATCAGTTCTTC. Its protein product is CASSHPDRGMNQFF. This chain uses TRBV3-1 with TRBJ2-1; the match to TRBD1 covers 8 bases. The CDR3 is 14 residues long. V shed 3 bases, J shed 13 bases, and the junction held 11 bases outside the gene matches. Germline CDR1 and CDR2: LGHDT and YNNKEL (reference sequence).

The V call is TRBV4-3, the J call TRBJ1-2; D unresolved. This CDR3 region has 16 residues. Germline V gives CDR1 LGHNA, CDR2 YSLEER. The V end lost 0 bases, the J end lost 5 bases, and 16 bases lay between the germline ends. The CDR3 reads CASSQETRLIIYGYTF. CDR3 DNA sequence: TGCGCCAGCAGCCAAGAGACCAGACTCATTATTTATGGCTACACCTTC.

Of note for this clonotype: The CDR3 carries no conserved terminal phenylalanine or tryptophan, so it likely arises from a read error. The V call is TRBV30, the J call TRBJ1-5; D not certain. V was clipped by 1 base and J by 0 bases, with 7 bases between them. The V gene's germline CDR1 is GTSNPN and CDR2 SVGIG (reference sequence). The CDR3 covers 14 residues. The CDR3 here is CAWSAGNSNQPQHL. CDR3 in DNA: TGTGCCTGGAGTGCCGGGAATAGCAATCAGCCCCAGCATCTT.

This clonotype was seen a handful of times. The chain is built from TRBV12-3 or TRBV12-4 and TRBJ2-7, with a possible D match to TRBD2 (5 bases). The CDR3 sequence is 14 residues long. V was shortened by 6 bases and J by 7 bases, with 19 bases between the two germline ends. The CDR3 spells CASRQRGPHNEQYF. Written as DNA, the CDR3 is TGTGCCAGCAGGCAAAGAGGGCCCCATAATGAGCAGTACTTC.

This clonotype has a handful of counts. The chain joins TRBV29-1 to TRBJ1-1; D gene uncertain. The V gene's germline CDR1 is SQVTM and CDR2 ANQGSEA. This CDR3 contains 13 residues. Trimming removed 7 bases from V and 0 bases from J, with 12 bases in between. The CDR3 spells CSALDGMNTEAFF. The CDR3 DNA reads as TGCAGCGCCCTTGACGGCATGAACACTGAAGCTTTCTTT.

The chain has TRBV27 and TRBJ1-2; 9 nucleotides match TRBD1. The germline V gene encodes CDR1 MNHEY and CDR2 SMNVEV (reference sequence). The CDR3 runs to 13 residues. J was trimmed by 7 bases and V by 5 bases; bases with no gene match: 5. CDR3: CASSQQGAGGYTF. CDR3 bases: TGTGCCAGCAGTCAACAGGGGGCGGGTGGCTACACCTTC.

This clonotype appeared a few times. The chain couples TRBV20-1 to TRBJ2-7; TRBD2 agrees at 12 bases. The V and J ends lost 1 base and 3 bases, in that order; junction bases with no gene match: 4. This CDR3 spans 15 amino acids. Per the germline V gene, CDR1 is DFQATT and CDR2 is SNEGSKA (reference sequence). CDR3 sequence reads: CSARVPTSGSYEQYF. Here the CDR3 DNA reads TGCAGTGCTAGAGTCCCGACTAGCGGGAGCTACGAGCAGTACTTC.

Concerning this clonotype itself: No conserved phenylalanine or tryptophan ends this CDR3, so it is likely a read error. This rearrangement joins TRBV4-2 to TRBJ2-7; TRBD2 aligns across 7 bases. This CDR3 is 12 amino acids long. Germline V lookup: CDR1 LGHNA, CDR2 YNFKEQ. CDR3 DNA sequence: TGTGCAGCAGGCGGGAGCTCCTACGAGCAGTACATC. It encodes CAAGGSSYEQYI.

The rearrangement joins TRBV28 to TRBJ2-7; 8 bases match TRBD2. The V and J ends lost 8 bases and 2 bases, in that order; junction bases with no gene match: 8. The CDR3 spans 14 residues. CDR1 is MDHEN and CDR2 is SYDVKM in the germline V gene. CDR3 protein: CASYPAGGPYEQYF. The DNA for the CDR3 is TGTGCCAGCTATCCTGCGGGAGGCCCCTACGAGCAGTACTTC.

This clonotype was counted only a few times. The rearrangement links TRBV27 to TRBJ2-3; TRBD2 might be the D (6 bases). Germline-derived CDR1 and CDR2 are MNHEY and SMNVEV (reference sequence). V was pared by 7 bases and J by 6 bases, with 17 bases between. This CDR3 is 14 amino acids long. The CDR3 sequence: CASILSEGSDTQYF. CDR3 nucleotides: TGTGCCAGCATCCTTTCGGAGGGTTCGGATACGCAGTATTTT.